The clone carrying this T cell receptor beta chain has just a few counts. Germline V CDR1 and CDR2: SGHTA, FQGTGA. The CDR3 is made up of 15 amino acids. V lost 2 bases, J lost 2 bases, and 4 bases stayed unmatched. This entry belongs to a study of graft-versus-host responses after intestinal transplantation. Measured with immunoSEQ multiplex PCR; TCRdb has only the in-frame clones, and not every one. In the table there are tens of thousands of clones, 92% of which are singletons. This rearrangement joins TRBV7-3 to TRBJ2-7, with 9 bases fitting TRBD2. The source is a human patient who received an intestinal transplant, so some T cells may come from the graft donor. Sequencing used PBMCs, obtained 98 days after intestinal transplantation. The CDR3 region is CASSLAGGTTYEQYF. In nucleotides, the CDR3 is TGTGCCAGCAGCTTAGCGGGGGGGACCACCTACGAGCAGTACTTC.